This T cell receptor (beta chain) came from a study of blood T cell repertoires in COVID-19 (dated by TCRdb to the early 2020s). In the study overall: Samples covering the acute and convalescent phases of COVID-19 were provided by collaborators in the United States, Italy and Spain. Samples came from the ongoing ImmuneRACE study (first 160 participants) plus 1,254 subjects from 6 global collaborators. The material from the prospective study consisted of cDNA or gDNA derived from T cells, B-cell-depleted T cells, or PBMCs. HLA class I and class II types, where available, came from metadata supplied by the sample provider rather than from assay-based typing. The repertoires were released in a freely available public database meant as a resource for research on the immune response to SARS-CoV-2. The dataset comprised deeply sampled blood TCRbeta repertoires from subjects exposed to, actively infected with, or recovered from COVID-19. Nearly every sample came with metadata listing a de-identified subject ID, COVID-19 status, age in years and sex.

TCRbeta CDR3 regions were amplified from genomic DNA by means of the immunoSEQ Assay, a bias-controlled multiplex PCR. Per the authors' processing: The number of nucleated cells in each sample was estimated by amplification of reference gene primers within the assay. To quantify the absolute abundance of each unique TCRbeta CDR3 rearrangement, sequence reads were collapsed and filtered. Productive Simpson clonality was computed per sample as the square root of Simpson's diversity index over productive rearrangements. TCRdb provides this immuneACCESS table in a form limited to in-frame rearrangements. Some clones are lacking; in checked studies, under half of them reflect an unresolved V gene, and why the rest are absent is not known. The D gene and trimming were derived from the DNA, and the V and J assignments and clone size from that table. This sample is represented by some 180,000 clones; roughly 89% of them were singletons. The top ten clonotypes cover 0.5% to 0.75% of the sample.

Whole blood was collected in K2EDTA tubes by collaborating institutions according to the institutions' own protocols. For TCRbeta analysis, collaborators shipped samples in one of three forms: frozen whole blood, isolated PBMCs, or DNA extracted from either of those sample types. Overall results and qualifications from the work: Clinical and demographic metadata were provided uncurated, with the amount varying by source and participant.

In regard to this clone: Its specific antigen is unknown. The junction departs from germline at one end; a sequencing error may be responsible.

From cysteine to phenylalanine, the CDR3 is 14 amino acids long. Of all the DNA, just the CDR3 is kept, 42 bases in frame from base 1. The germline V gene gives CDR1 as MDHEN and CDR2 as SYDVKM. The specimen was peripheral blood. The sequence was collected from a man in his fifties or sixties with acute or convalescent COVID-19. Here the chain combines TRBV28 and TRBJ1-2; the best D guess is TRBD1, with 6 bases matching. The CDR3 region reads CASSQGGSNCGYTF. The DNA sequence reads TGTGCCAGCTCACAAGGGGGTTCCAACTGTGGCTACACCTTC.